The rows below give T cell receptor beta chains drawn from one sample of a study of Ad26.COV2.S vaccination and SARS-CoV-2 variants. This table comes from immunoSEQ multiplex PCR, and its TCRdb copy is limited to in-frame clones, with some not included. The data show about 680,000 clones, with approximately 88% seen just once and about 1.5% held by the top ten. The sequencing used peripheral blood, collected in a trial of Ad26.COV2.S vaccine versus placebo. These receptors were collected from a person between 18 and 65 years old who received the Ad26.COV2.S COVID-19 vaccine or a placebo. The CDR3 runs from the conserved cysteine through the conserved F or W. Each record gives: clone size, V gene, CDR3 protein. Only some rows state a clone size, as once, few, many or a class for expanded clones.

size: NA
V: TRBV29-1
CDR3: CSVEEGTGTGELFF

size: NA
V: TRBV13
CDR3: CASSVTGGTETQYF

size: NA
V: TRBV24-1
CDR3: CATRSFTGELFF

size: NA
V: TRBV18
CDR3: CAGSPTGLSTYGQYF

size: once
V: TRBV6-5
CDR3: CASTTALLANYGYTF

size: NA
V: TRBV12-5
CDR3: CASGPREYEQYF

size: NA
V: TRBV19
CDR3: CASSLVLNTGELFF

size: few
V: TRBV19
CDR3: CASSPGTGSFEQYF

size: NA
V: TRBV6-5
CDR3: CASRPPGQDASEAFF

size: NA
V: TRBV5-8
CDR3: CASTRGGVQETQYF

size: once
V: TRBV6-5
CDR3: CASSYDSGGSIDTQYF

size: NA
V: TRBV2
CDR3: CASSSGTSSYNEQFF

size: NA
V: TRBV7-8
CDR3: CASSRDRGGETQYF

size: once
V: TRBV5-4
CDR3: CASSLIRDTEAFF

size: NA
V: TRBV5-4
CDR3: CASSGAWRDETQYF

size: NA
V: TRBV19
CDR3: CASSQGYTANYGYTF

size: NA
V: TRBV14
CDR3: CASSPPDWGFYNEQFF

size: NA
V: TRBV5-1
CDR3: CASSLELQGGYQETQYF

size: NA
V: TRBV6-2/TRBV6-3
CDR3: CASSYEGAGSYEQYF

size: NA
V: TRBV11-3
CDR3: CASSLGQGINEQFF

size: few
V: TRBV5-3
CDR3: CARSFIRIYEQYF

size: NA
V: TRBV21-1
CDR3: CASSKGGPGGPQETQYF